These 10 T cell receptor beta chains were sequenced from one sample in a study of blood T cell repertoires in COVID-19. Repertoires were generated with immunoSEQ multiplex PCR, while TCRdb's copy carries only in-frame clones and drops some. The sample shows 180,000 or so clones, approximately 85% of them seen only once. The specimen was peripheral blood. These TCRs come from a man aged 55 to 69 who had recovered from COVID-19.

J is TRBJ1-1 and V is TRBV30, with D perhaps matching TRBD1 (6 bases). Looked up from germline, CDR1 is GTSNPN and CDR2 is SVGIG (reference sequence). This CDR3 is 15 amino acids long. The V end lost 0 bases, the J end lost 5 bases, and 16 bases lay between the germline ends. CDR3 nucleotide sequence: TGTGCCTGGAGTGTACCTCACAGGGTGGGGACTGAAGCTTTCTTT. It codes for CAWSVPHRVGTEAFF.

V and J are TRBV28 and TRBJ2-7; D possibly corresponds to TRBD1 (6 bases). Germline V CDR1 and CDR2: MDHEN, SYDVKM. V was cut by 7 bases and J by 11 bases, with 21 bases left in between. The CDR3 has 13 residues. CDR3 sequence (DNA): TGTGCCAGCACCGAGCGGCGGCGACAGGCCGAGTACTTC. It is translated as CASTERRRQAEYF.

V and J are TRBV30 and TRBJ1-1; possibly TRBD1 for D (5 bases). V was clipped by 2 bases and J by 2 bases, with 12 bases between them. CDR3 size: 14 residues. In germline, CDR1 is GTSNPN, CDR2 SVGIG (reference sequence). CDR3: CAWSQGFSNTEAFF. The CDR3 DNA sequence: TGTGCCTGGAGTCAGGGATTTAGTAACACTGAAGCTTTCTTT.

This clone was observed a single time. The V gene is TRBV6-5, the J gene TRBJ1-3, with a tentative D call TRBD1 (6 bases). Germline CDR1 and CDR2: MNHEY and SVGAGI. The CDR3 runs to 14 residues. The V end lost 6 bases, the J end lost 3 bases, and 12 bases lay between the germline ends. CDR3 protein: CASRIGGSGNTIYF. The CDR3 DNA is TGTGCCAGCAGGATTGGGGGCAGTGGAAACACCATATATTTT.

V usage is TRBV30 and J usage is TRBJ2-7; TRBD1 agrees at 11 bases. Germline CDR1 reads GTSNPN; CDR2 reads SVGIG (reference sequence). The CDR3 extends over 15 amino acids. The V gene end was trimmed by 4 bases and the J gene end by 4 bases; junction bases not matched to a gene: 9. CDR3 sequence: CAWTEPGQGGYEQYF. The CDR3 DNA is TGTGCCTGGACTGAACCGGGACAGGGGGGTTACGAGCAGTACTTC.

V gene TRBV6-1 combines with J gene TRBJ2-7, with a possible D match to TRBD2 (5 bases). CDR3 length equals 14 residues. The V and J ends lost 1 base and 2 bases respectively, with 9 bases between them. Germline loops: CDR1 MNHNS, CDR2 SASEGT. The CDR3 reads CASSEGTVPYEQYF. The CDR3 DNA sequence: TGTGCCAGCAGTGAAGGGACTGTTCCCTACGAGCAGTACTTC.

CDR3 sequence reads: CASSDDRGGEKLFF. CDR3 in DNA: TGTGCCAGCAGTGACGACAGGGGGGGTGAAAAACTGTTTTTT. The chain joins TRBV2 to TRBJ1-4; 9 positions agree with TRBD1. Germline lookup yields CDR1 SNHLY and CDR2 FYNNEI. Trimming at V came to 3 bases and at J to 7 bases, leaving 3 bases not matched to a gene. The CDR3 sequence is 14 residues long.

The rearrangement uses TRBV9 and TRBJ2-7; 16 bases match TRBD2. This CDR3 region has 14 residues. Germline CDR1 and CDR2: SGDLS and YYNGEE. V lost 3 bases and J lost 8; bases outside the gene matches: 2. CDR3 region: CASSEGLAGGQQYF. The CDR3 region has the DNA TGTGCCAGCAGCGAGGGACTAGCGGGGGGGCAGCAGTACTTC.

The table lists this clone with a count of one. V is TRBV5-1 and J is TRBJ1-1; the D gene is possibly TRBD1 (5 bases). Germline-derived CDR1 and CDR2 are SGHRS and YFSETQ. The V end was cut by 0 bases, the J end by 4 bases, with 10 bases between. CDR3 length: 14 amino acids. Here the CDR3 reads CASSLDQGGTEAFF. In DNA form, the CDR3 reads TGCGCCAGCAGCTTGGATCAGGGAGGCACTGAAGCTTTCTTT.

This clone was recorded only once. V usage is TRBV7-8 and J usage is TRBJ1-1; TRBD1 is a possible D gene (6 bases). The germline V and J ends were trimmed by 2 bases and 1 base, with 20 bases remaining between them. Per germline, CDR1 SGHVS and CDR2 FQNEAQ. CDR3 size: 18 residues. CDR3 nucleotides: TGTGCCAGCAGCTTATCCGCCAGGGTGGGACATACGAACACTGAAGCTTTCTTT. The encoded protein is CASSLSARVGHTNTEAFF.